These 31 T cell receptor beta chains were all obtained from the same sample, sequenced in a study of CD8 T cells in Susac syndrome. RNA amounts of roughly 0.45 to 1 ug underwent reverse transcription with random hexamers. TCRdb passed the immunoSEQ multiplex PCR reads through MiXCR, listing each CDR3 protein once. The sample records approximately 190,000 distinct CDR3 sequences, 85% to 95% being singletons. Sequencing was performed on CD8+ T cells from PBMCs. The receptors stem from a human donor with Susac syndrome.

The chain links TRBV7-9 to TRBJ2-7; D may be TRBD1 or TRBD2 (5 bases each). Germline values: CDR1 SEHNR, CDR2 FQNEAQ (reference sequence). V was trimmed by 5 bases and J by 5 bases, leaving 19 bases between them. This CDR3 contains 15 residues. The CDR3 loop is CASSLGTVGPHEQYF. Written as DNA, the CDR3 is TGTGCCAGCAGCCTAGGGACGGTAGGGCCCCACGAGCAGTACTTC.

This clonotype was seen more than once but under ten times. The gene calls are TRBV12-3 or TRBV12-4 and TRBJ1-5; D remains unclear. CDR3 length: 12 amino acids. The V and J ends lost 5 bases and 4 bases respectively, with 6 bases between them. CDR3: CASSTANQPQHF. As DNA, the CDR3 is TGTGCCAGCAGTACTGCAAATCAGCCCCAGCATTTT.

The V call is TRBV9, the J call TRBJ2-1, with D possibly matching TRBD2 (6 bases). The CDR3 extends over 14 amino acids. With 2 bases removed from V and 5 bases from J, the gap between germline ends came to 11 bases. CDR1 and CDR2 (germline): SGDLS, YYNGEE. This CDR3 is CASSVGGPNNEQFF. CDR3 bases: TGTGCCAGCAGCGTCGGAGGGCCTAACAATGAGCAGTTCTTC.

The V call is TRBV20-1, the J call TRBJ2-2, with 11 bases matching TRBD2. This CDR3 region has 15 residues. The ends lost 4 bases at V and 2 bases at J; junction bases unmatched: 3. The V gene's germline CDR1 is DFQATT and CDR2 SNEGSKA (reference sequence). The CDR3 is CSATLAGGNTGELFF. CDR3 DNA: TGCAGTGCTACCCTAGCGGGGGGCAACACCGGGGAGCTGTTTTTT.

The genes are TRBV28 and TRBJ2-7; 9 bases match TRBD2. CDR1 is MDHEN, CDR2 SYDVKM, per germline. The CDR3 contains 15 residues. Trimming cost V 5 bases and J 2 bases; bases outside gene matches: 7. Here the CDR3 DNA reads TGTGCCAGCAGTCTTAGCGGGAGTTACACCTACGAGCAGTACTTC. Residues: CASSLSGSYTYEQYF.

The rearrangement uses TRBV27 and TRBJ1-3; D gene ambiguous. Trimming took 6 bases from V and 2 from J, leaving 11 bases between them. CDR1 MNHEY and CDR2 SMNVEV come from the germline V gene (reference sequence). The CDR3 is 14 amino acids. The CDR3 here is CASSDRYAGNTIYF. The CDR3 DNA reads as TGTGCCAGCAGCGACCGGTACGCTGGAAACACCATATATTTT.

J is TRBJ2-5 and V is TRBV3-1; the match to TRBD2 covers 8 bases. The CDR3 is 17 amino acids. Germline V CDR1 and CDR2: LGHDT, YNNKEL (reference sequence). Trimming took 0 bases from V and 5 from J; bases not matched to a gene: 11. CDR3 loop: CASSQDWRRGGPETQYF. CDR3 DNA sequence: TGTGCCAGCAGCCAAGATTGGAGACGGGGGGGCCCTGAGACCCAGTACTTC.

The chain carries TRBV15 and TRBJ2-1; 9 positions match TRBD1. Germline V gene sequence: CDR1 LNHNV, CDR2 YYDKDF (reference sequence). The CDR3 runs 14 residues. Losses at the gene ends were 7 bases for V and 8 bases for J; bases not matched to a gene: 9. The CDR3 sequence is CATTPGQGEYEQFF. CDR3 sequence (DNA): TGTGCCACCACTCCGGGACAGGGAGAATATGAGCAGTTCTTC.

CDR3 in amino acids: CASSLSPAGDEQYF. CDR3 in DNA: TGTGCCAGCAGTTTAAGTCCAGCGGGAGACGAGCAGTACTTC. The chain links TRBV27 to TRBJ2-7; 8 positions match TRBD2. The germline CDR1 and CDR2 sequences are MNHEY and SMNVEV (reference sequence). The junction had 5 bases not matched to a gene; V was cut back by 2 bases and J by 5 bases. The CDR3 loop spans 14 amino acids.

The rearrangement links TRBV9 to TRBJ1-6, with unresolved D. Germline lookup yields CDR1 SGDLS and CDR2 YYNGEE. With 0 bases removed from V and 9 bases from J, the gap between germline ends came to 7 bases. The CDR3 extends over 13 amino acids. CDR3 residues: CASSVDRGSPLHF. Here the CDR3 DNA reads TGTGCCAGCAGCGTAGATCGGGGTTCACCCCTCCACTTT.

V usage is TRBV13 and J usage is TRBJ1-1; the D gene is possibly TRBD1 (5 bases). CDR3 length equals 13 residues. V lost 8 bases and J 6 bases, leaving 16 bases between the germline ends. Germline V gene data show CDR1 as PRHDT and CDR2 as FYEKMQ (reference sequence). The CDR3 bases are TGTGCCAGCCACACGGGGGGGAGCGCTGAAGCTTTCTTT. Its translation: CASHTGGSAEAFF.

This rearrangement joins TRBV12-3 or TRBV12-4 to TRBJ2-7, with 7 positions matching TRBD1. This CDR3 has 15 amino acids. Trimming took 6 bases from V and 3 from J; bases not matched to a gene: 11. CDR3 sequence reads: CASSFEGDRYYEQYF. The CDR3, as DNA: TGTGCCAGCAGCTTTGAGGGGGACAGATACTACGAGCAGTACTTC.

The rearrangement links TRBV10-3 to TRBJ2-5; maybe TRBD2 (5 bases). V gave up 10 bases and J gave up 2 bases, with 17 bases separating them. The V gene's germline CDR1 is ENHRY and CDR2 SYGVKD. The CDR3 has 14 residues. The CDR3 coding sequence is TGTGCCACCTCTAGCCAAAGGATTCAAGAGACCCAGTACTTC. Translating it yields CATSSQRIQETQYF.

CDR3 in amino acids: CASSPEGPADTQYF. In nucleotides, the CDR3 is TGTGCCAGCTCACCAGAGGGGCCGGCAGATACGCAGTATTTT. The genes are TRBV18 and TRBJ2-3; possibly TRBD1 or TRBD2 for D (5 bases each). The V end lost 2 bases, the J end lost 4 bases, and 10 bases lay between the germline ends. CDR3 length equals 14 residues. Germline-derived CDR1 and CDR2 are KGHSH and LQKENI.

The chain uses TRBV6-5 and TRBJ2-1; 8 bases match TRBD2. V was pared by 0 bases and J by 6 bases, with 7 bases of the junction left unmatched. The CDR3 extends over 16 amino acids. Germline assignment: CDR1 MNHEY and CDR2 SVGAGI. CDR3 amino acids: CASSYSTGRVANEQFF. CDR3 in DNA: TGTGCCAGCAGTTACTCGACCGGGAGGGTCGCCAATGAGCAGTTCTTC.

The genes are TRBV3-1 and TRBJ2-1; 7 nucleotides match TRBD2. The CDR3 runs 14 residues. V was pared by 0 bases and J by 12 bases, with 8 bases of the junction left unmatched. CDR1 and CDR2 from the germline V gene are LGHDT and YNNKEL (reference sequence). The CDR3 sequence: CASSQERTRSGQFF. As DNA, the CDR3 is TGTGCCAGCAGCCAAGAAAGGACTAGATCAGGGCAGTTCTTC.

This clonotype was seen once. The chain has TRBV28 and TRBJ2-7, with 8 bases fitting TRBD1. This CDR3 contains 14 residues. J lost 8 bases, V lost 2 bases, and 8 bases had no gene match. The germline gives CDR1 MDHEN, CDR2 SYDVKM. CDR3: CASSLLTGEAKQYF. As DNA, the CDR3 is TGTGCCAGCAGTTTACTGACAGGGGAAGCGAAGCAGTACTTC.

The V gene is TRBV12-3 or TRBV12-4, the J gene TRBJ2-1; 8 bases agree with TRBD1. The trim removed 7 bases at V and 7 bases at J, leaving 18 bases unmatched. CDR3 size: 17 residues. DNA for the CDR3: TGTGCCAGCAATGCCCCATACGGGGCAGGGGGCTATAATGAGCAGTTCTTC. Translating gives CASNAPYGAGGYNEQFF.

This rearrangement joins TRBV29-1 to TRBJ2-3, with D possibly TRBD1 on 6 matching bases. CDR3 length equals 14 residues. The ends were cut back, 0 bases at V and 5 bases at J, with 12 bases in the middle. The germline V gene has CDR1 SQVTM and CDR2 ANQGSEA. CDR3 amino acids: CSVEDLTGQDTQYF. CDR3 nucleotide sequence: TGCAGCGTTGAAGATTTAACAGGGCAAGATACGCAGTATTTT.

This sequence joins TRBV2 and TRBJ2-7; 8 bases map to TRBD2. Germline V lookup: CDR1 SNHLY, CDR2 FYNNEI. J lost 3 bases, V lost 7 bases, and 8 bases had no gene match. The CDR3 extends over 14 amino acids. In nucleotides, the CDR3 is TGTGCCAGCACAGATACCGGGACTAGCTACGAGCAGTACTTC. Translating it yields CASTDTGTSYEQYF.

This clonotype was found once. The chain employs TRBV7-8 and TRBJ2-5; 12 bases match TRBD2. Trimming removed 1 base from V and 5 bases from J; junction bases left unmatched: 5. The CDR3 extends over 16 amino acids. Germline assignment: CDR1 SGHVS and CDR2 FQNEAQ. CDR3 in amino acids: CASSLGLAGVQETQYF. Here the CDR3 DNA reads TGTGCCAGCAGCTTAGGACTAGCGGGAGTTCAGGAGACCCAGTACTTC.

CDR3 residues: CASSPQGPLLKQYF. The CDR3 bases are TGTGCCAGCAGCCCCCAGGGTCCGTTGTTGAAACAGTACTTC. V usage is TRBV28 and J usage is TRBJ2-7, with D possibly TRBD1 on 5 matching bases. The CDR3 is 14 residues long. Per the germline V gene, CDR1 is MDHEN and CDR2 is SYDVKM. V was clipped by 6 bases and J by 10 bases, with 22 bases between them.

This chain joins TRBV5-6 and TRBJ2-1; no firm D call. The V gene's germline CDR1 is SGHDT and CDR2 YYEEEE. The CDR3 loop spans 13 amino acids. Between the trimmed V and J ends, which lost 4 bases and 5 bases, there was a span of 10 bases. The CDR3 DNA is TGTGCCAGCAGCGCTGACATCGACAATGAGCAGTTCTTC. It codes for CASSADIDNEQFF.

The chain combines TRBV7-2 with TRBJ2-3; the match to TRBD2 covers 13 bases. CDR1 and CDR2 (germline): SGHTA, FQGNSA. The ends lost 0 bases at V and 2 bases at J; junction bases unmatched: 8. The CDR3 has 19 residues. CDR3 protein: CASSLALAGGPDDTDTQYF. CDR3 nucleotide sequence: TGTGCCAGCAGCTTAGCACTAGCGGGGGGGCCTGATGACACAGATACGCAGTATTTT.

This clonotype is a singleton in its sample. V and J are TRBV2 and TRBJ2-7; D may be TRBD1 (7 bases). Germline assignment: CDR1 SNHLY and CDR2 FYNNEI. V was clipped by 4 bases and J by 0 bases, with 22 bases between them. The CDR3 is 18 residues long. The CDR3 reads CASSVETGKEGSSYEQYF. DNA for the CDR3: TGTGCCAGCAGTGTCGAGACAGGGAAGGAGGGAAGCTCCTACGAGCAGTACTTC. The full variable domain, in which reference TRBV2 and TRBJ2-7 provide the parts outside the CDR3, is EPEVTQTPSHQVTQMGQEVILRCVPISNHLYFYWYRQILGQKVEFLVSFYNNEISEKSEIFDDQFSVERPDGSNFTLKIRSTKLEDSAMYFCASSVETGKEGSSYEQYFGPGTRLTVT.

V usage is TRBV9 and J usage is TRBJ2-1; TRBD2 might be the D (6 bases). The V end lost 4 bases, the J end lost 7 bases, and 12 bases lay between the germline ends. Looked up from germline, CDR1 is SGDLS and CDR2 is YYNGEE. The CDR3 sequence is 13 residues long. The CDR3 protein is CASSPWDSNEQFF. CDR3 coding DNA: TGTGCCAGCAGCCCTTGGGACTCTAATGAGCAGTTCTTC.

The chain recombines TRBV5-1 with TRBJ2-2; 8 positions match TRBD1. This CDR3 has 14 amino acids. V lost 4 bases and J lost 3; bases outside the gene matches: 2. The germline V gene encodes CDR1 SGHRS and CDR2 YFSETQ. The CDR3 protein is CASSVDRDTGELFF. The CDR3 DNA follows: TGCGCCAGCAGCGTGGACAGGGACACCGGGGAGCTGTTTTTT.

The gene calls are TRBV5-1 and TRBJ1-2; D gene uncertain. Germline-derived CDR1 and CDR2 are SGHRS and YFSETQ. Trimming took off 0 bases at V and 5 bases at J, with 8 bases between the two ends. The CDR3 spans 13 residues. The CDR3 DNA reads as TGCGCCAGCAGCTTGGAAGGCAGATATGGCTACACCTTC. Protein: CASSLEGRYGYTF.

The V call is TRBV11-2, the J call TRBJ2-1; 10 bases are a match to TRBD2. The germline V gene has CDR1 SGHAT and CDR2 FQNNGV. V dropped 5 bases and J dropped 4; count of bases not matched to a gene: 5. The CDR3 covers 15 residues. In DNA, the CDR3 is TGTGCCAGCAGCCGGACTAGCGGCGAATACAATGAGCAGTTCTTC. Its protein is CASSRTSGEYNEQFF.

This sequence joins TRBV11-2 and TRBJ2-5; D might be TRBD1 (6 bases). This CDR3 spans 16 amino acids. Deletions cut 1 base from V and 5 bases from J, with 17 bases between. The V gene's germline CDR1 is SGHAT and CDR2 FQNNGV. The CDR3 DNA sequence: TGTGCCAGCAGCTTAGGGGGGCTCCAAGTTGTCGAGACCCAGTACTTC. Encoded protein: CASSLGGLQVVETQYF.

The chain couples TRBV7-9 to TRBJ1-1; no clear D. V lost 1 base and J 1 base, leaving 7 bases between the germline ends. The CDR3 is made up of 14 amino acids. The germline gives CDR1 SEHNR, CDR2 FQNEAQ (reference sequence). The CDR3 nucleotides read TGTGCCAGCAGCTTAGTAACGGGGAACACTGAAGCTTTCTTT. Protein sequence: CASSLVTGNTEAFF.